The entry that follows covers one T cell receptor (beta chain) sequence. This clonotype was seen repeatedly, ten times or more. It lacks a known antigen. Per-nucleotide qualities are absent, and no much larger clonotype sits a single base away. The entry originates in a study of T cell repertoires in cytomegalovirus infection (dated by TCRdb to between 2019 and 2020). With regard to the full study: Donor HLA type was relevant to the analysis, as public TCR beta signatures indicated carriage of CMV infection together with the matching HLA type.

For this chain, trimming is 3 bases at the V end and 7 bases at the J end, and the number of junction bases without a gene match is 3. According to the germline V gene, CDR1 reads SGHTA and CDR2 reads FQGNSA. There are 14 amino acids in the CDR3, from cysteine to phenylalanine inclusive. Just CDR3 DNA is preserved here, 42 bases in frame from base 1. TCRdb shows the sequencer as Illumina HiSeq 1500. The public reads were run again by TCRdb, first through fastp at Q25 and then through MiXCR, and only productive beta chains were kept. Every entry covers one CDR3 protein and lists the most common genes and DNA from its rows. The sample has around 450,000 distinct CDR3 sequences on record, about 10% of them singletons. Together, the top ten hold roughly 10% of the sample. General conclusions and limits of the study: Carriers of CMV infection plus the relevant HLA type were discriminated by the cumulative frequency of public TCR beta family members in the study cohort and in an independent roughly 320-donor cohort. The ex vivo response was dominated by HLA-C-restricted CMV-specific TCR beta clonotypes, and the single most frequent clonotype in two of eight donors was supplied by these HLA-C-restricted clonotypes.

The source material was PBMCs. The receptor's source is a human donor in good health (CMV status not recorded). Some clones in this sample may be carry-over from other donors' samples. The chain joins TRBV7-2 to TRBJ2-1; a stretch of 10 junction bases matches TRBD1. The nucleotide sequence reads TGTGCCAGCAGCTTGACAGGGGGCGCGAATGAGCAGTTCTTC. The translation is CASSLTGGANEQFF. With the portions outside the CDR3 filled from the reference TRBV7-2 and TRBJ2-1 genes, the complete variable region becomes GAGVSQSPSNKVTEKGKDVELRCDPISGHTALYWYRQSLGQGLEFLIYFQGNSAPDKSGLPSDRFSAERTGGSVSTLTIQRTQQEDSAVYLCASSLTGGANEQFFGPGTRLTVL.